This T cell receptor beta chain derives from a study of cytomegalovirus exposure and HLA in healthy donors. The primer mix had 60 Vbeta and 13 Jbeta primers. The method was immunoSEQ multiplex PCR; TCRdb's version includes in-frame clones alone and lacks a portion of them. The sample lists roughly 130,000 clones, 8% to 9.5% occurring once. CDR1 and CDR2 from the germline V gene are SNHLY and FYNNEI. CDR3 length: 14 amino acids. Trimming removed 7 bases from V and 4 bases from J; junction bases left unmatched: 6. Sequenced: PBMCs. This TCR derives from a man aged 40-50 years in good health and CMV-seronegative. The V and J genes are TRBV2 and TRBJ1-5, with 8 bases that match TRBD1. CDR3 residues: CASIRQGRNQPQHF. For the CDR3, the DNA is TGTGCCAGCATCCGACAGGGGAGGAATCAGCCCCAGCATTTT.